The rows below give T cell receptor beta chains drawn from one sample of a study of cytomegalovirus exposure and HLA in healthy donors. Method: immunoSEQ multiplex PCR; TCRdb's copy keeps in-frame clones and lacks some. The sample shows about 200,000 clones, 86% of them seen only once. Source material: PBMCs. The receptors here all came from a woman between 25 and 40 years old in good health and CMV-seronegative. Both conserved end residues are part of each CDR3. A D gene is named only where the DNA matches it firmly. Where a row states a size, it is once, few, many or the class of an expanded clone; other rows omit it.

cdr3_aa | cdr3_nt | j_call | v_call | clone_size | d_call
CASKGRGGLSTDTQYF | TGTGCCAGCAAGGGGCGGGGGGGCCTTAGCACAGATACGCAGTATTTT | TRBJ2-3 | TRBV11-2 | NA | TRBD2
CASSFPGQRNTEAFF | TGTGCCAGCAGCTTCCCGGGACAGAGGAACACTGAAGCTTTCTTT | TRBJ1-1 | TRBV5-4 | NA | TRBD1
CASSYSRQFNEQFF | TGTGCCAGCAGTTACTCGAGGCAATTTAATGAGCAGTTCTTC | TRBJ2-1 | TRBV6-6 | NA | NA
CAISGTSASSYNEQFF | TGTGCCATCAGTGGAACTAGCGCGAGCTCCTACAATGAGCAGTTCTTC | TRBJ2-1 | TRBV10-3 | NA | TRBD2
CASSSGQSYEQYF | TGTGCTAGCAGCTCTGGACAGTCCTACGAGCAGTACTTC | TRBJ2-7 | TRBV7-7 | NA | NA
CASSLLLDSNTEAFF | TGTGCCAGCAGCTTATTATTGGACAGCAACACTGAAGCTTTCTTT | TRBJ1-1 | TRBV7-9 | NA | NA
CASSTLSGQLYEQYF | TGTGCCAGCAGTACACTATCGGGACAGCTCTACGAGCAGTACTTC | TRBJ2-7 | TRBV28 | NA | TRBD1
CASSFGGRGIYNEQFF | TGTGCCAGCAGTTTCGGAGGGAGGGGGATTTACAATGAGCAGTTCTTC | TRBJ2-1 | TRBV27 | NA | NA
CASSRTGDTGELFF | TGCGCCAGCAGCCGGACTGGGGACACCGGGGAGCTGTTTTTT | TRBJ2-2 | TRBV5-1 | NA | NA
CASSLVGGVGQPQHF | TGCGCCAGCAGCTTGGTCGGGGGGGTAGGTCAGCCCCAGCATTTT | TRBJ1-5 | TRBV5-1 | NA | NA
CASRTASSYEQYF | TGTGCCAGCAGGACTGCAAGCTCCTACGAGCAGTACTTC | TRBJ2-7 | TRBV2 | NA | NA
CAISESQQGSDGYTF | TGTGCCATCAGTGAGTCACAGCAGGGGTCCGATGGCTACACCTTC | TRBJ1-2 | TRBV10-3 | NA | NA
CATSRDLAGGWYGYTF | TGTGCCACCAGCAGAGATCTTGCAGGGGGTTGGTATGGCTACACCTTC | TRBJ1-2 | TRBV15 | NA | TRBD1
CASRFRRWDTGELFF | TGTGCCAGCAGATTCCGGAGGTGGGACACCGGGGAGCTGTTTTTT | TRBJ2-2 | TRBV6-1 | few | NA
CASSLNEADEQYF | TGTGCCAGCAGCTTGAATGAGGCCGACGAGCAGTACTTC | TRBJ2-7 | TRBV7-8 | once | NA
CASSLGLEGDEQYF | TGTGCCAGCAGCTTAGGGCTGGAAGGGGACGAGCAGTACTTC | TRBJ2-7 | TRBV11-2 | NA | NA
CASSQRGRGFREGQPQHF | TGTGCCAGCAGCCAAAGGGGGCGCGGGTTTAGAGAGGGTCAGCCCCAGCATTTT | TRBJ1-5 | TRBV28 | NA | TRBD1
CASSLGQGVIRETQYF | TGCGCCAGCAGCTTGGGACAGGGAGTTATCCGGGAGACCCAGTACTTC | TRBJ2-5 | TRBV5-1 | NA | TRBD1
CASSPGTGGDEQYF | TGTGCCAGCAGCCCCGGGACAGGGGGAGACGAGCAGTACTTC | TRBJ2-7 | TRBV28 | NA | TRBD1
CASSVEGQMYYGYTF | TGTGCCAGCAGCGTAGAGGGACAGATGTACTATGGCTACACCTTC | TRBJ1-2 | TRBV9 | NA | TRBD1
CASSLTTGTQYF | TGTGCCAGCAGCCTGACTACGGGTACGCAGTATTTT | TRBJ2-3 | TRBV11-3 | NA | NA
CASSQVNLVSYNEQFF | TGCGCCAGCAGCCAAGTAAACCTAGTCTCCTACAATGAGCAGTTCTTC | TRBJ2-1 | TRBV4-1 | NA | NA
CASSLIQGAGYEQYF | TGCGCCAGCAGCTTGATCCAGGGGGCTGGGTACGAGCAGTACTTC | TRBJ2-7 | TRBV5-1 | once | TRBD1
CASSEHRGGVDNEQFF | TGTGCCAGCAGTGAACACCGCGGGGGGGTGGACAATGAGCAGTTCTTC | TRBJ2-1 | TRBV6-1 | NA | TRBD2
CASSHSGGPSYEQYF | TGCGCCAGCAGCCACTCCGGGGGGCCTTCCTACGAGCAGTACTTC | TRBJ2-7 | TRBV5-1 | NA | NA
CASSLQGVGNNEQFF | TGTGCCAGTAGCCTACAGGGGGTGGGGAACAATGAGCAGTTCTTC | TRBJ2-1 | TRBV19 | NA | TRBD1
CASSLGGSNSGANVLTF | TGTGCCAGCAGCTTAGGAGGGTCCAACTCTGGGGCCAACGTCCTGACTTTC | TRBJ2-6 | TRBV7-2 | NA | NA
CASSLLLGGPGTDTQYF | TGTGCCAGCAGTTTGCTACTAGGGGGCCCGGGCACAGATACGCAGTATTTT | TRBJ2-3 | TRBV7-2 | NA | TRBD1
CASSRLTAGAGELFF | TGTGCCAGTAGTAGATTGACAGCTGGAGCCGGGGAGCTGTTTTTT | TRBJ2-2 | TRBV19 | NA | NA
CASSHPGLAGGNEQFF | TGTGCCAGCAGTCATCCGGGACTAGCGGGAGGCAATGAGCAGTTCTTC | TRBJ2-1 | TRBV25-1 | NA | TRBD2
CASSPDRTSYEQYF | TGTGCCAGCAGTCCCGACAGGACCTCCTACGAGCAGTACTTC | TRBJ2-7 | TRBV6-4 | NA | NA
CASSPQTAYEQYF | TGTGCCAGCTCACCACAGACAGCCTACGAGCAGTACTTC | TRBJ2-7 | TRBV18 | NA | NA
CASSLRLAGMYEQFF | TGTGCCAGCAGCTTAAGGCTAGCTGGAATGTATGAGCAGTTCTTC | TRBJ2-1 | TRBV7-3 | NA | NA
CASSIGGESYEQYF | TGTGCCAGCAGCATAGGGGGCGAATCCTACGAGCAGTACTTC | TRBJ2-7 | TRBV25-1 | NA | TRBD1
CASSGRRGREVTEAFF | TGTGCCAGCAGTGGAAGGAGGGGGCGCGAGGTCACTGAAGCTTTCTTT | TRBJ1-1 | TRBV25-1 | NA | TRBD1
CASSLGTLLSGANVLTF | TGCGCCAGCAGCCTGGGAACCCTACTCTCTGGGGCCAACGTCCTGACTTTC | TRBJ2-6 | TRBV5-1 | NA | NA
CASSGGQGASNEQFF | TGCGCCAGCAGCGGGGGACAGGGGGCCTCGAATGAGCAGTTCTTC | TRBJ2-1 | TRBV5-1 | NA | TRBD1
CASSSSGQRRDGYTF | TGTGCCAGCAGTTCCTCGGGACAGCGGAGGGATGGCTACACCTTC | TRBJ1-2 | TRBV28 | NA | TRBD1
CSAWDNNEQFF | TGCAGCGCCTGGGACAACAATGAGCAGTTCTTC | TRBJ2-1 | TRBV29-1 | NA | NA
CASSRTGGFGYTF | TGTGCCAGCAGCCGGACAGGGGGCTTTGGCTACACCTTC | TRBJ1-2 | TRBV7-9 | once | TRBD1
CASSPRSGVLGYGYTF | TGTGCCAGCAGTCCCCGGAGCGGTGTACTAGGCTATGGCTACACCTTC | TRBJ1-2 | TRBV27 | NA | NA
CASAPPGTSYEQYF | TGTGCCAGCGCCCCCCCCGGGACTAGTTACGAGCAGTACTTC | TRBJ2-7 | TRBV28 | NA | TRBD2
CASRRKENTEAFF | TGCGCCAGCAGGCGGAAGGAGAACACTGAAGCTTTCTTT | TRBJ1-1 | TRBV5-1 | NA | NA
CASSQAQTSQPQHF | TGTGCCAGCAGCCAAGCCCAGACAAGTCAGCCCCAGCATTTT | TRBJ1-5 | TRBV4-2 | NA | NA
CSATGGDTQYF | TGCAGTGCCACGGGTGGAGATACGCAGTATTTT | TRBJ2-3 | TRBV20-1 | NA | NA
CASSVGGVTSTDTQYF | TGTGCCAGCAGCGTAGGAGGAGTCACTAGCACAGATACGCAGTATTTT | TRBJ2-3 | TRBV9 | NA | NA
CASSPGLAAYEQYF | TGTGCCAGCAGCCCAGGACTAGCGGCCTACGAGCAGTACTTC | TRBJ2-7 | TRBV7-6 | once | TRBD2
CASSLSSGGYEQYF | TGCGCCAGCAGCTTGAGTTCAGGGGGCTACGAGCAGTACTTC | TRBJ2-7 | TRBV5-1 | NA | TRBD1